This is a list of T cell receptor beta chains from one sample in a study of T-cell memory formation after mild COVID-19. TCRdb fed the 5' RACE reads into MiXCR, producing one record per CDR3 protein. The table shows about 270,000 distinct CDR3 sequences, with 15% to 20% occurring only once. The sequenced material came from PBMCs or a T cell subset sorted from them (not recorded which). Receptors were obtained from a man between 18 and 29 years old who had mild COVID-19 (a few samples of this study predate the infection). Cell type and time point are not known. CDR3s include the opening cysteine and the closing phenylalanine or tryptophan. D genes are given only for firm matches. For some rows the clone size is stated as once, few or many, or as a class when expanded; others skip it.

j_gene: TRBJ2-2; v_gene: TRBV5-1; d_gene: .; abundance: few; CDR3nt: TGCGCCAGCAGAGAACAGACAAACACCGGGGAGCTGTTTTTT; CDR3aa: CASREQTNTGELFF
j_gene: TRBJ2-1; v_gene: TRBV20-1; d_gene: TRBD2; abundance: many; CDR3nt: TGCAGTGCTAGAGATAGGGGACTAGCGGGGGCCCCCAATGAGCAGTTCTTC; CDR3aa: CSARDRGLAGAPNEQFF
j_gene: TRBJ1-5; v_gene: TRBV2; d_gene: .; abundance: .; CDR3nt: TGTGCCAGCAGTGAACCCTGGAGCAATCAGCCCCAGCATTTT; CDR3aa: CASSEPWSNQPQHF
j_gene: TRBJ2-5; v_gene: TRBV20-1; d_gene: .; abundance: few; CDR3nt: TGCAGTGCTAGAAAGGACGGGAAAGAGACCCAGTACTTC; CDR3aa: CSARKDGKETQYF
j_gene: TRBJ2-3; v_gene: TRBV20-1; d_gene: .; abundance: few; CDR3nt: TGCAGTGCCCTCAGCTATACGCAGTATTTT; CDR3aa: CSALSYTQYF
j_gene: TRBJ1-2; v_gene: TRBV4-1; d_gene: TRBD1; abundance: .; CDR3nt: TGCGCCAGCAGCCAAGATGGGGACAGCCCTTATGGCTACACCTTC; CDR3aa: CASSQDGDSPYGYTF
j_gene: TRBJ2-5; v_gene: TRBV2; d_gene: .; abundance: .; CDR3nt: TGTGCCAGCAGTGAAACGAACCAAGAGACCCAGTACTTC; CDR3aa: CASSETNQETQYF
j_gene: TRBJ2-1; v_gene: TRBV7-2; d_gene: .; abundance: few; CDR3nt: TGTGCCAGCAGCTTAGGGCCCGTGGGCCCGTACAATGAGCAGTTCTTC; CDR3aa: CASSLGPVGPYNEQFF
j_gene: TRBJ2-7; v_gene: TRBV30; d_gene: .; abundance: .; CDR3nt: TGTGCCTGGAGGGCGAGGGGGATTGGCCCCTACGAGCAGTACTTC; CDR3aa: CAWRARGIGPYEQYF
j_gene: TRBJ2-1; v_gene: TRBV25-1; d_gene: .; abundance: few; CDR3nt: TGTGCCAGCAGTGATCGGATGGTAAAGCACACGCTTAGCAATGAGCAGTTCTTC; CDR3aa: CASSDRMVKHTLSNEQFF
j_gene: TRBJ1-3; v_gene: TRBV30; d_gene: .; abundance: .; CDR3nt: TGTGCCTGGAGTCTCAGTACTCCCCCCCGCTCTGGAAACACCATATATTTT; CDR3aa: CAWSLSTPPRSGNTIYF
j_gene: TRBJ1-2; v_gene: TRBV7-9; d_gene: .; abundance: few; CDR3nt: TGTGCCAGCAGCTCCGATTGGTTGGGGGGCTACACCTTC; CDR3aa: CASSSDWLGGYTF
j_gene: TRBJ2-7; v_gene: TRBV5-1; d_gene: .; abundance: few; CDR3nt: TGCGCCAGCAGCGCGGGACACCAATACGAGCAGTACTTC; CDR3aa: CASSAGHQYEQYF
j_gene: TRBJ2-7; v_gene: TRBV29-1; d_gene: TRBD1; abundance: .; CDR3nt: TGCAGCGTCACGCTTGGTGACAGGGGGAACGAGCAGTACTTC; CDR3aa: CSVTLGDRGNEQYF
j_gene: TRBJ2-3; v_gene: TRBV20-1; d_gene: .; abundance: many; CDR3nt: TGCAGTGCTAGAAGTCCAGCTAGACATCTAGATACGCAGTATTTT; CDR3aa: CSARSPARHLDTQYF
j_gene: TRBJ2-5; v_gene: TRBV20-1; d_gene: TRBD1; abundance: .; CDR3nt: TGCAGTGCTATTCGTCGGGACAGGGGCTATGAGACCCAGTACTTC; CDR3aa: CSAIRRDRGYETQYF
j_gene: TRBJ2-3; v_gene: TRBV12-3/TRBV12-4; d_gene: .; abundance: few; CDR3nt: TGTGCCAGCAGTTTAACAGGGTACCCGCAGTATTTT; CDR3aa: CASSLTGYPQYF
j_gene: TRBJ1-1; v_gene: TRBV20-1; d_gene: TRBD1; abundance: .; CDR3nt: TGCAGGAGCCGGGACAGACAGAACACTGAAGCTTTCTTT; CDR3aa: CRSRDRQNTEAFF
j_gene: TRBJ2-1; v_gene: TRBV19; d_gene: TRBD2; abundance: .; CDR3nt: TGTGCCAGTAGCGACGGCGGGGGGGCCGGCTACAATGAGCAGTTCTTC; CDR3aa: CASSDGGGAGYNEQFF